The 14 T cell receptor beta chains in this list originate from one sample, sequenced in a study of T cell clones after liver transplantation. Measured with immunoSEQ multiplex PCR; TCRdb has only the in-frame clones, and not every one. The sample records roughly 50,000 clones, less than 85% being singletons. Here the sequenced sample was CD4+ T cells from blood, taken before liver transplant. The source is a human donor who received a liver transplant.

The rearrangement links TRBV25-1 to TRBJ2-5; tentative D call: TRBD2 (6 bases). This CDR3 contains 15 residues. V was clipped by 2 bases and J by 2 bases, with 12 bases between them. CDR1 and CDR2 from the germline V gene are MGHDK and SYGVNS. The CDR3 here is CASSEPGAAQETQYF. The CDR3 DNA is TGTGCCAGCAGTGAACCGGGAGCTGCTCAAGAGACCCAGTACTTC.

The V call is TRBV5-1, the J call TRBJ2-1; a weak D match, TRBD1 (6 bases). With 1 base removed from V and 4 bases from J, the gap between germline ends came to 12 bases. The CDR3 covers 15 residues. The germline V gene has CDR1 SGHRS and CDR2 YFSETQ. The CDR3 DNA is TGCGCCAGCAGCTTGTGGGACATCCAATACAATGAGCAGTTCTTC. Its protein is CASSLWDIQYNEQFF.

This chain uses TRBV7-2 with TRBJ2-5, with a weak D call TRBD2 (5 bases). Germline CDR1 SGHTA, CDR2 FQGNSA. The ends were cut back, 5 bases at V and 2 bases at J, with 15 bases in the middle. This CDR3 is 15 amino acids long. The DNA of the CDR3 is TGTGCCAGCAGCCGCCGGCGGGCCGGTCAAGAGACCCAGTACTTC. Amino acid sequence: CASSRRRAGQETQYF.

The chain links TRBV6-5 to TRBJ2-2, with a possible D match to TRBD1 (6 bases). V gave up 2 bases and J gave up 3 bases, with 10 bases separating them. The CDR3 is made up of 15 amino acids. CDR1 and CDR2 (germline): MNHEY, SVGAGI. CDR3: CASSYETGYTGELFF. The CDR3 DNA is TGTGCCAGCAGTTACGAGACAGGTTACACCGGGGAGCTGTTTTTT.

This clone was observed once. The chain has TRBV28 and TRBJ1-2, with 10 nucleotides matching TRBD1. Germline CDR1 MDHEN, CDR2 SYDVKM. This CDR3 comprises 14 residues. V shed 7 bases and J 3 bases; nucleotides not matched to a gene: 5. The DNA for the CDR3 is TGTGCCAGCAAGACAGGGGGCAGTGACTATGGCTACACCTTC. Encoded protein: CASKTGGSDYGYTF.

A few counts support this clone. V and J are TRBV25-1 and TRBJ2-7; D may be TRBD1 (5 bases). The germline gives CDR1 MGHDK, CDR2 SYGVNS. CDR3 length: 13 amino acids. The V gene lost 2 bases and the J gene lost 3 bases, with 8 bases spanning the gap. CDR3 region: CASSEQGRYEQYF. In nucleotides, the CDR3 is TGTGCCAGCAGTGAACAGGGCCGCTACGAGCAGTACTTC.

The chain uses TRBV7-9 and TRBJ1-6; 10 bases map to TRBD1. Germline V CDR1 and CDR2: SEHNR, FQNEAQ (reference sequence). CDR3 length: 17 amino acids. The V gene end was trimmed by 5 bases and the J gene end by 9 bases; junction bases not matched to a gene: 13. The CDR3 sequence: CASSQGQGPEYGSPLHF. CDR3 coding DNA: TGTGCCAGCAGCCAGGGACAGGGGCCCGAGTATGGTTCACCCCTCCACTTT. The whole variable domain, filled in from reference TRBV7-9 and TRBJ1-6, reads DTGVSQNPRHKITKRGQNVTFRCDPISEHNRLYWYRQTLGQGPEFLTYFQNEAQLEKSRLLSDRFSAERPKGSFSTLEIQRTEQGDSAMYLCASSQGQGPEYGSPLHFGNGTRLTVT.

The J gene is TRBJ2-7, the V gene TRBV6-5, with 11 bases lining up with TRBD2. CDR3 length: 15 amino acids. V shed 3 bases and J 7 bases; nucleotides not matched to a gene: 8. CDR1 and CDR2 (germline): MNHEY, SVGAGI. The CDR3 DNA reads as TGTGCCAGCAGTTATCGTGGGCTAGCGGGAGGTGAGCAGTACTTC. Amino acids: CASSYRGLAGGEQYF.

Judged by abundance, this clone is large. CDR3 sequence (DNA): TGCGCCAGCAGCTTGGAAGACAATAACTATGGCTACACCTTC. This translates into CASSLEDNNYGYTF. The chain uses TRBV5-1 and TRBJ1-2, with D unresolved. The CDR3 has 14 residues. V lost 0 bases to trimming and J lost 1 base, with 7 bases between them. CDR1 is SGHRS and CDR2 is YFSETQ in the germline V gene. The whole variable domain, remainder taken from reference TRBV5-1 and TRBJ1-2, is KAGVTQTPRYLIKTRGQQVTLSCSPISGHRSVSWYQQTPGQGLQFLFEYFSETQRNKGNFPGRFSGRQFSNSRSEMNVSTLELGDSALYLCASSLEDNNYGYTFGSGTRLTVV.

The genes are TRBV6-5 and TRBJ1-5; D is possibly TRBD1 (5 bases). V lost 2 bases, J lost 3 bases, and 8 bases lay in between. The CDR3 has 14 residues. Germline V gene lookup returns CDR1 MNHEY and CDR2 SVGAGI. The CDR3 DNA is TGTGCCAGCAGTTACGACAGATACAATCAGCCCCAGCATTTT. Encoded protein: CASSYDRYNQPQHF.

The chain carries TRBV5-1 and TRBJ2-3, with a weak D call TRBD1 (6 bases). V was shortened by 1 base and J by 0 bases, with 15 bases between the two germline ends. Germline V lookup: CDR1 SGHRS, CDR2 YFSETQ. The CDR3 runs to 17 residues. CDR3 sequence: CASSLTRQVPSTDTQYF. DNA of the CDR3: TGCGCCAGCAGCTTGACCAGACAGGTCCCTAGCACAGATACGCAGTATTTT.

This clone came up a few times. V and J are TRBV7-6 and TRBJ2-2, with D possibly matching TRBD1 (6 bases). V lost 3 bases, J lost 5 bases, and 7 bases lay in between. Germline V gene data show CDR1 as SGHVS and CDR2 as FNYEAQ. The CDR3 runs to 13 residues. DNA for the CDR3: TGTGCCAGCAGCTTTACAGGGACCGGGGAGCTGTTTTTT. The encoded protein is CASSFTGTGELFF.

This clone appeared once. CDR3 loop: CASSRGRENIQYF. As DNA, the CDR3 is TGTGCCAGCAGCCGAGGCAGGGAAAACATTCAGTACTTC. J is TRBJ2-4 and V is TRBV7-2; D may be TRBD1 (5 bases). V lost 5 bases, J lost 5 bases, and 10 bases lay in between. The germline V gene has CDR1 SGHTA and CDR2 FQGNSA. CDR3 length: 13 residues.

The gene calls are TRBV12-5 and TRBJ1-5; perhaps TRBD1 as D (6 bases). CDR3 length equals 14 residues. Germline CDR1 LGHNT, CDR2 FRNRAP. V lost 0 bases, J lost 8 bases, and 11 bases lay in between. The chain's CDR3 is CASGLVTGREPQHF. The DNA of the CDR3 is TGTGCTAGTGGTTTGGTAACAGGGAGGGAGCCCCAGCATTTT.